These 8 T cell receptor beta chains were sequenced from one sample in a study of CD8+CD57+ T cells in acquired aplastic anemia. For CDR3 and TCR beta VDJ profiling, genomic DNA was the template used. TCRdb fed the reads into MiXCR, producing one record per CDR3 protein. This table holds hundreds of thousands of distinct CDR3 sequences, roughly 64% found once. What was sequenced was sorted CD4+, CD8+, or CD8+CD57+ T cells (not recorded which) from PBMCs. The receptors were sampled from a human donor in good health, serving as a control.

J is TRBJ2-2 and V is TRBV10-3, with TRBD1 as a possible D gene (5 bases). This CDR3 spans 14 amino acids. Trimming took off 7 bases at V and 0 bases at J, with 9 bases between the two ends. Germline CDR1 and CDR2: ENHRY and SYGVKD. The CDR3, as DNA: TGTGCCATCAAGGGGCAGGCGAACACCGGGGAGCTGTTTTTT. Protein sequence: CAIKGQANTGELFF.

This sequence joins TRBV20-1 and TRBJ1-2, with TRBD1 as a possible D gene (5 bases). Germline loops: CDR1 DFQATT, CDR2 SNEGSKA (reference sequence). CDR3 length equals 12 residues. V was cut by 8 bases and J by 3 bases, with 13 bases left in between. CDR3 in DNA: TGCAGTACCCCAAGGGGTGACTATGGCTACACCTTC. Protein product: CSTPRGDYGYTF.

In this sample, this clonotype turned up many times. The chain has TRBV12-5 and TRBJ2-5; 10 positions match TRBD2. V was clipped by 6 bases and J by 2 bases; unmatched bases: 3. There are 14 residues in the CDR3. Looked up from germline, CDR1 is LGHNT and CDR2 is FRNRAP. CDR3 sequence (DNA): TGTGCTAGTGGCCCGGGACTAGCGCAAGAGACCCAGTACTTC. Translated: CASGPGLAQETQYF.

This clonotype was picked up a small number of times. The CDR3 DNA is TGTGCCATCAGTGACAGGGTTCCTGATTATGGCTACACCTTC. This codes for CAISDRVPDYGYTF. The chain joins TRBV10-3 to TRBJ1-2, with TRBD1 as a possible D gene (5 bases). This CDR3 has 14 residues. Germline CDR1 and CDR2: ENHRY and SYGVKD. Trimming pared 3 bases from V and 5 bases from J, leaving 13 bases between.

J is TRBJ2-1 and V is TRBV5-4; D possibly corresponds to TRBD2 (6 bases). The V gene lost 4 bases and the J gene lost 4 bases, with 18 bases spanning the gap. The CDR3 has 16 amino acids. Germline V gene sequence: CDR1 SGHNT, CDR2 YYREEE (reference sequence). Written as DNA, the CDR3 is TGTGCCAGCAGCCAAGAGCTCCTAGCGCCATACAATGAGCAGTTCTTC. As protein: CASSQELLAPYNEQFF.

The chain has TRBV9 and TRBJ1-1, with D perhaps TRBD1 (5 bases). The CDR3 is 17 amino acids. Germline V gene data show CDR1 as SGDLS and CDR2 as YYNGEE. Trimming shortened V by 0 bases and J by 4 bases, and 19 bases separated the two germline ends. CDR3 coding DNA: TGTGCCAGCAGCGTAGTGCAAGCGGGGGGTGGGGGCACTGAAGCTTTCTTT. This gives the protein CASSVVQAGGGGTEAFF.

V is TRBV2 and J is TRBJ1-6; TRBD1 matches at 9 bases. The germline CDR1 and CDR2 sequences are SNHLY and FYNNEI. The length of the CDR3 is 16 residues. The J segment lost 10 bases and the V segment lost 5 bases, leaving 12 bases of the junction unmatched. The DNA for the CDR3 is TGTGCCAGCAGTTCGGGGGACAGGGACCAGGTATCACCCCTCCACTTT. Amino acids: CASSSGDRDQVSPLHF.

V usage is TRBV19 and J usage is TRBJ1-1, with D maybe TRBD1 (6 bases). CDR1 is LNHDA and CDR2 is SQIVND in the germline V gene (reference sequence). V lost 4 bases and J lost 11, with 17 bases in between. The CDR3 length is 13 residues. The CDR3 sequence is CASSTSWLGAAFF. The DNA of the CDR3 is TGTGCCAGTAGTACGTCGTGGCTGGGGGCGGCTTTCTTT.